The sequence of this T cell receptor beta chain was determined in a study of cytomegalovirus exposure and HLA in healthy donors (TCRdb year 2017). Regarding the study in general: An earlier analysis of 587 of the donors reported approximately 300 Gb of sequence data and 95 million to 120 million unique TCR beta sequences obtained from some 170 million T cells. About 280 gigabases of sequencing data and around 88 million unique TCR sequences made up an early release that covered 500 to 700 HLA-typed donors. Of the 300 to 450 genotyped donors, over 80% were placed in the genetic ancestry cluster associated with self-reported Caucasian donors. The study was designed to test whether signatures of past pathogen exposure could be identified by cataloging public T cell receptors. The study used immunosequencing to profile the T cell repertoires of around 600 subjects and linked those repertoires to cytomegalovirus serostatus. In addition to the first cohort of approximately 650 subjects, a separate validation cohort of 130 or so different subjects was used. To predict cytomegalovirus infection status, the study brought together high-throughput TCR immunosequencing, statistical association of individual TCRs with disease status, and machine learning. In a later analysis, previously published TCR beta repertoires from several hundred donors were re-analyzed and high-resolution HLA genotyping was added so that TCR occurrence patterns could be studied. In the later analysis, no new phenotypic data were used to find candidate immune exposures; instead, reliance was placed on TCR beta sequences and their occurrence across donors. An earlier analysis of several hundred of the donors used high-throughput TCR beta sequencing to judge whether each TCR beta V gene segment behaved as functional or pseudogenic. Donor age, sex, ethnicity and CMV serostatus were collected together with the repertoire data. A later genetic analysis took genome-wide SNP genotypes for about 65% of the 666 donors and used that subset as a discovery cohort. Every repertoire in the discovery cohort had been generated on one and the same sequencing platform. Both class I and class II loci were covered by HLA typing, at four-digit resolution. The number of donors typed differed by locus, with roughly 629-640 for A, B, C, DRB1 and DQB1, roughly 550 for DQA1, 600 to 610 for DPA1, and approximately 470 for DPB1. Roughly 5 DR-DQ haplotypes were treated as single units for association and clustering because of strong linkage in the cohort. On average, roughly 200,000 unique TCR beta nucleotide sequences were sequenced per donor among 398 genotyped donors of the cohort, with 15% to 20% of those sequences being non-productive. Points the paper makes about the study in general: The earlier analysis of some 560 of the donors excluded about 16 rarely observed V segments, including chromosome 9 orphons, because counts were too low. According to a later analysis, most CMV-associated TCR beta chains appeared to be HLA-restricted, and the HLA associations seemed to be driven largely by CMV exposure. A later analysis found that TCR association rates varied across HLA loci, with DRB1 alleles showing the most associated TCRs and HLA-C alleles the fewest. The classifier was reported to diagnose cytomegalovirus status with high specificity and sensitivity in both the original and validation cohorts. The study gave a list of 150 to 200 TCR beta chains associated with cytomegalovirus. The cohort was sequenced for TCR beta chains only, and without alpha or paired-chain data the features that could be detected were limited. A further reported finding was that TCR beta sequences accurately predicted the HLA-A and HLA-B alleles for most subjects in the first cohort. Presence/absence analyses assumed roughly uniform sequencing depth across donors, an assumption that may not hold. A few of the identified cytomegalovirus-associated TCR beta chains were confirmed in vitro to be specific for cytomegalovirus antigens. A later analysis reported that several top co-occurrence clusters appeared linked to parvovirus B19, influenza, CMV and Epstein-Barr virus. When HLA alleles, especially DR and DQ, strongly co-occurred, TCR associations were difficult to assign to individual alleles. In an earlier analysis of 587 of the donors, most TCR beta V segments appeared in productive rearrangements about 90% or about 30% of the time, broadly matching IMGT annotations. According to the authors, the approach could potentially be generalized to other disease states and immunological phenotypes. In a later analysis, some 18,000 TCR beta sequences were associated with specific HLA alleles at a false discovery rate of 0.05. While some public TCRs were present in many individuals, most TCR sequences turned up only very rarely across donors. A later genetic analysis associated a missense DCLRE1C variant with V-gene and J-gene trimming of TCR beta chains, and an independent cohort replicated the association. The 87-base-pair reads could not distinguish some IMGT-functional V segments, including TRBV6-2 and TRBV6-3, so those segments were excluded. Compared with the roughly 670-donor mean, donors in an Asian-associated ancestry cluster had fewer N-insertions in productive TCRs, according to a later genetic analysis. Linkage disequilibrium might explain the correlated functional status among segregating V segments, but an unknown experimental factor could not be ruled out. Because HLA typing was missing for some donors at each locus, association tests included only the typed subset. In a later analysis, HLA-associated TCR beta chains showed more clonal expansion and lower generation probabilities than non-associated chains that were equally common. Immune exposure information for the cohort was limited to CMV serostatus. A cluster of highly shared sequence variants was judged likely to represent a technical artifact of the sequencing pipeline.

Receptor libraries were prepared by the immunoSEQ multiplex PCR assay. The multiplex PCR relied on a mix of 60 forward primers for TCR Vbeta segments and 13 reverse primers for TCR Jbeta segments. A multiplex PCR assay on genomic DNA amplified the CDR3 region of rearranged TCR beta genes. Amplified TCR beta libraries were sequenced as 87-base-pair reads on the Illumina HiSeq System. The study's own analysis went as follows. In a later analysis, tens of millions of unique TCR beta chains were counted across the approximately 670 repertoires, and roughly 11 million of these chains were shared by at least two donors. To remove PCR and sequencing errors, raw reads were error-corrected and collapsed into unique sequences using a nearest-neighbor algorithm that merged closely related sequences. To assign V, D and J gene segments, CDR3 sequences were aligned to IMGT reference sequences. Each retained sequence needed at least a six-nucleotide match to both a V gene segment and a J gene segment. Rearrangements were called productive when the CDR3 lacked stop codons and stayed in frame with V and J; all others were non-productive. CDR3 was defined according to IMGT convention as the region running from the second conserved V-encoded cysteine to the conserved J-encoded phenylalanine. In an earlier analysis of approximately 500 of the donors, sequences lacking an unambiguous match to a single V gene segment were excluded. In an earlier analysis of 587 of the donors, a V segment was called functional when productive rearrangements were above 56.7%, and segregating when the standard deviation between donors exceeded 5%. A statistical classification framework was developed to diagnose cytomegalovirus status using the catalog of TCR beta chain sequences. A later analysis assigned V and J genes by comparing TCR nucleotide sequences with IMGT/GENE-DB human TR gene sequences. A later analysis assigned CDR3 sequences and most-parsimonious VDJ recombination scenarios with the TCRdist pipeline. In a later analysis, each TCR beta chain was defined by its CDR3 amino acid sequence together with its V-gene family, and reads without a unique V-gene family were excluded. In a later analysis, 550 to 650 highly shared, low-generation-probability nucleotide sequences were removed to address suspected cross-contamination and a sequencing artifact. A later analysis calculated a clonal expansion index for each public chain from normalized within-repertoire ranks of inferred template counts. In a later analysis, generation probabilities were computed with a VDJ recombination model fitted to out-of-frame rearrangements, and the resulting probabilities were checked against IGoR. A later analysis scored TCR-TCR, TCR-HLA and TCR-CMV co-occurrence with hypergeometric tests, applying a repertoire-size bias correction to TCR pairs. In a later analysis, false discovery rates were estimated by permuting HLA or CMV assignments 20 times. In a later analysis, co-occurring TCRs were grouped using DBSCAN, and TCRdist sequence similarity was added for clustering within HLA-allele-positive subsets. Repertoires with fewer than 30,000 or more than 120,000 public chains were left out of co-occurrence clustering, as were about 5 repertoires with anomalous nucleotide sharing. The clones in this table, taken by TCRdb from immuneACCESS, are in-frame only. Not every clone is retained; where verified, under half of the shortfall comes from an unresolved V gene, and the cause of the rest is unknown. V and J calls and clone size are copied from that table; D and trimming were computed from the DNA. This sample lists more than 100,000 clones; more than 75% were detected once. The ten biggest clones cover approximately 1.1% of the sample.

Concerning this clone itself: This clone's antigen is unknown. No base qualities exist here, and no much larger clone lies one base off it.

The cohort was made up of 650 to 700 healthy bone marrow donors. Cohort members were all nominally healthy when sampled, although unrecorded immune exposures were likely present. The donor was CMV seronegative and belonged to the group of around 350 seronegative cohort members. A peripheral blood sample was collected from each donor, and TCR beta sequencing was performed on peripheral blood mononuclear cells. Genomic DNA was extracted from the blood cell samples with the Qiagen DNeasy Blood Extraction Kit. For CDR1 and CDR2, the germline V gene lists LGHNA and YSLEER. The CDR3 contains 18 residues, cysteine and phenylalanine counted. Only the CDR3 portion is preserved as DNA: 54 bases, with reading frame beginning at the first base. Trimmed from V: 4 bases; trimmed from J: 6 bases; junction bases lacking a gene match: 18.

This chain joins TRBV4-3 to TRBJ1-2; 9 middle bases align to TRBD1. The TCR sequence derives from a male donor in good health and CMV-seronegative. The specimen sequenced was PBMCs. The DNA sequence is TGCGCCAGCAGCCCCTTCCTCAGCCCGGGACAGGGACCACATGGCTACACCTTC. This is translated as CASSPFLSPGQGPHGYTF.